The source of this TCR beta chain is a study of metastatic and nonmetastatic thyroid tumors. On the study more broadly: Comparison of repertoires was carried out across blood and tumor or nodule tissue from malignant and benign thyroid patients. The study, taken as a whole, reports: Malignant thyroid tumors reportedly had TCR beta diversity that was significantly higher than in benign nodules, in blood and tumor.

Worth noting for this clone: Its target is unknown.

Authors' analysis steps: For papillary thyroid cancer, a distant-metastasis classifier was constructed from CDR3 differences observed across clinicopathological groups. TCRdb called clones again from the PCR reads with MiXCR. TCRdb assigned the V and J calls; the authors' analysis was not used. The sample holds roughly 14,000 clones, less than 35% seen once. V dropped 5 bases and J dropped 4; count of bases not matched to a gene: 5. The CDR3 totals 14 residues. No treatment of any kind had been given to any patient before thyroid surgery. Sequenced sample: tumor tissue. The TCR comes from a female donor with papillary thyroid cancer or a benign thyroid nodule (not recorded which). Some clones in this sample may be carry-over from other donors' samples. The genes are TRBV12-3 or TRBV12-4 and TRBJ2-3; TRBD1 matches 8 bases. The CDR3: CASSRGTGADTQYF. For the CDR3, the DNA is TGTGCCAGCAGTCGAGGGACAGGCGCAGATACGCAGTATTTT.